A selection of T cell receptor beta chains follows, all from one sample in a study of blood T cell repertoires in COVID-19. Method: immunoSEQ multiplex PCR; TCRdb's copy keeps in-frame clones and lacks some. The profile shows 150,000 to 200,000 clones, over 75% of them singletons. Sequenced: PBMCs or T cells enriched from blood (not recorded which). The receptors here all came from a man aged 50 or older who had recovered from COVID-19. CDR3s include the opening cysteine and the closing phenylalanine or tryptophan. D genes are given only for firm matches. Size is omitted from some rows. Given values are once, few, many or a class for expanded clones.

d_gene	v_gene	abundance	j_gene	CDR3aa
TRBD1	TRBV20-1	NA	TRBJ2-7	CSAGDRGREQYF
NA	TRBV14	once	TRBJ2-5	CASSQDLGAQETQYF
NA	TRBV24-1	NA	TRBJ2-2	CATSDIYTGELFF
TRBD1	TRBV15	few	TRBJ2-4	CATSSSGTGAAKNIQYF
TRBD1	TRBV5-1	NA	TRBJ2-1	CASSLGGQGNEQFF
NA	TRBV19	NA	TRBJ1-2	CASSNDRRFYGYTF
NA	TRBV29-1	NA	TRBJ2-7	CSAVNNRAHEQYF
NA	TRBV6-5	NA	TRBJ1-2	CAIQATDRPNYGYTF
NA	TRBV5-1	NA	TRBJ1-3	CASSLSGDGRNTIYF
NA	TRBV28	NA	TRBJ1-5	CASSRSGHQPQHF
NA	TRBV10-3	NA	TRBJ1-1	CAIRIPGHRKSDTEAFF
NA	TRBV24-1	NA	TRBJ2-6	CATSDSRQGSGANVLTF
NA	TRBV7-9	NA	TRBJ2-7	CASSSINSGRYEQYF
TRBD2	TRBV15	few	TRBJ2-1	CATSRDTGGYLNEQFF
NA	TRBV5-4	NA	TRBJ2-3	CAIAAGPSTDTQYF
TRBD2	TRBV6-5	NA	TRBJ2-7	CASRSGTSRYEQYF
NA	TRBV6-5	NA	TRBJ2-2	CASMTEIGELFF
TRBD2	TRBV6-5	NA	TRBJ2-1	CASSTSGGYNEQFF
NA	TRBV28	NA	TRBJ2-6	CASIPRGMAGANVLTF
TRBD1	TRBV5-4	NA	TRBJ2-7	CASSSPQGDKTYEQYF
TRBD1	TRBV11-3	few	TRBJ1-1	CASSAGTGEAFF
NA	TRBV18	NA	TRBJ1-1	CASSPEANTEAFF
NA	TRBV23-1	few	TRBJ2-6	CASRIRDTGSGANVLTF
NA	TRBV20-1	NA	TRBJ2-4	CSALSRDIQYF
NA	TRBV7-2	few	TRBJ2-1	CASSNSDLAELSYNEQFF
NA	TRBV7-6	NA	TRBJ2-2	CASSRRRDWPNTGELFF
TRBD2	TRBV24-1	NA	TRBJ2-1	CATSDSLAGDPYNEQFF
NA	TRBV29-1	few	TRBJ2-5	CSVLGGETQYF
TRBD2	TRBV5-1	NA	TRBJ2-3	CASSSRGGKTDTQYF
NA	TRBV5-1	NA	TRBJ2-6	CASSLQGFLSGANVLTF
TRBD1	TRBV19	few	TRBJ2-6	CASSDRVGSGANVLTF
NA	TRBV5-1	NA	TRBJ1-1	CASSLGRTEAFF
TRBD1	TRBV18	NA	TRBJ1-6	CASSPPDRGPQPLHF
NA	TRBV28	NA	TRBJ2-3	CASSRANTDTQYF
TRBD1	TRBV6-4	NA	TRBJ1-6	CASSLRQGDSPLHF
NA	TRBV9	NA	TRBJ2-1	CASSVAGRVRDNEQFF
TRBD1	TRBV18	NA	TRBJ2-7	CASSPFRQGHEQYF
NA	TRBV28	once	TRBJ1-2	CASSLTGGFYGYTF
NA	TRBV11-2	once	TRBJ1-1	CASSLVTGSYMNTEAFF
TRBD1	TRBV2	NA	TRBJ1-1	CASSGHRGGSEAFF
TRBD1	TRBV20-1	NA	TRBJ1-2	CSSGQVYGYTF
NA	TRBV14	NA	TRBJ2-7	CASSQIDSYEQYF
TRBD2	TRBV19	NA	TRBJ2-7	CASSVASGLSYEQYF
TRBD1	TRBV19	NA	TRBJ1-2	CASESGQGAYGYTF
NA	TRBV12-3/TRBV12-4	NA	TRBJ2-5	CASSRDNQETQYF
NA	TRBV11-2	NA	TRBJ2-1	CASSLDRGGGYNEQFF
TRBD2	TRBV18	NA	TRBJ2-7	CASSPPASGGSYEQYF
TRBD1	TRBV7-9	NA	TRBJ2-2	CASSPQGAGELFF
TRBD1	TRBV19	NA	TRBJ2-1	CASQPDRASYNEQFF
TRBD1	TRBV6-5	NA	TRBJ1-5	CASSRGGLSNQPQHF
TRBD1	TRBV5-1	NA	TRBJ1-2	CASSLVGGGVDGYTF
NA	TRBV4-2	few	TRBJ2-2	CASSQQTDNTGELFF
NA	TRBV18	NA	TRBJ2-5	CASSPRTELKETQYF
NA	TRBV14	NA	TRBJ2-1	CASSQVLNGEQFF
NA	TRBV2	NA	TRBJ1-4	CASSEVGGNEKLFF